The 21 T cell receptor beta chains in this list originate from one sample, sequenced in a study of beta chain features in type 1 diabetes (dated 2018 in TCRdb). Results and caveats for the whole study, not just this receptor: Type 1 diabetes patients showed a moderate but significant shortening of TCRB CDR3 length in all four CD4+ subsets.

Library preparation employed the immunoSEQ multiplex PCR assay. The High Capacity cDNA Reverse Transcription Kit was used to reverse transcribe all of the isolated RNA, meaning that expressed TCRB transcripts were what got sequenced. TCRdb provides this immuneACCESS table in a form limited to in-frame rearrangements. Some clones are lacking; in checked studies, under half of them reflect an unresolved V gene, and why the rest are absent is not known. The sample table shows about 370,000 clones, and 8.5% to 10% are seen once. The top ten clonotypes cover about 0.6% of the sample. Which antigens these TCRs recognize remains unknown. Sequenced: central memory CD4+ T cells from blood. These receptors all come from a man under 40 with type 1 diabetes.

This rearrangement joins TRBV7-9 to TRBJ1-4; 9 bases are a match to TRBD1. CDR1 is SEHNR and CDR2 is FQNEAQ in the germline V gene (reference sequence). The CDR3 runs 17 residues. J gave up 1 base and V 5 bases, and 8 bases lay outside the gene matches. CDR3 sequence (DNA): TGTGCCAGCAGCCTTAACCCGGACAGGGGAACTAATGAAAAACTGTTTTTT. It codes for CASSLNPDRGTNEKLFF.

This clone showed up just a few times. The chain recombines TRBV28 with TRBJ1-2; maybe TRBD1 (5 bases). The germline V and J ends were trimmed by 6 bases and 0 bases, with 8 bases remaining between them. There are 13 residues in the CDR3. The germline gives CDR1 MDHEN, CDR2 SYDVKM. The DNA of the CDR3 is TGTGCCAGCAGGGACACTGCTAACTATGGCTACACCTTC. Amino acids: CASRDTANYGYTF.

This chain uses TRBV7-2 with TRBJ2-1; tentatively, D is TRBD1 (6 bases). CDR3 length equals 13 residues. Germline lookup yields CDR1 SGHTA and CDR2 FQGNSA. With 1 base removed from V and 7 bases from J, the gap between germline ends came to 8 bases. The CDR3 DNA reads TGTGCCAGCAGCTTAGGGGGGCCTAATGAGCAGTTCTTC. Protein: CASSLGGPNEQFF.

The J gene is TRBJ2-2, the V gene TRBV7-9; D might be TRBD1 (6 bases). Germline CDR1 SEHNR, CDR2 FQNEAQ (reference sequence). V lost 5 bases and J lost 5, with 15 bases in between. The CDR3 spans 15 residues. The CDR3 DNA follows: TGTGCCAGCAGCCCTCACGGGACATTTACCGGGGAGCTGTTTTTT. Encoded protein: CASSPHGTFTGELFF.

This clone was counted ten times or more. This sequence joins TRBV10-3 and TRBJ2-7; 9 nucleotides line up with TRBD1. CDR3 length: 14 amino acids. V was clipped by 5 bases and J by 7 bases; unmatched bases: 9. Germline CDR1 ENHRY, CDR2 SYGVKD. This CDR3 is CAISTGQGMGEQYF. DNA for the CDR3: TGTGCCATCAGTACGGGACAGGGCATGGGGGAGCAGTACTTC.

In its sample, this clone was seen many times. The V gene is TRBV5-6, the J gene TRBJ1-1, with D perhaps TRBD1 (5 bases). Germline V gene data show CDR1 as SGHDT and CDR2 as YYEEEE. The CDR3 contains 14 residues. Trimming stripped 4 bases from V and 3 bases from J, with 13 bases between. The CDR3 region is CASSPGRSDTEAFF. CDR3 DNA: TGTGCCAGCAGCCCGGGACGAAGTGACACTGAAGCTTTCTTT. Full variable domain (remainder filled in from reference TRBV5-6 and TRBJ1-1): DAGVTQSPTHLIKTRGQQVTLRCSPKSGHDTVSWYQQALGQGPQFIFQYYEEEERQRGNFPDRFSGHQFPNYSSELNVNALLLGDSALYLCASSPGRSDTEAFFGQGTRLTVV.

This chain links TRBV15 with TRBJ2-3; D not resolved. The germline gives CDR1 LNHNV, CDR2 YYDKDF (reference sequence). V dropped 1 base and J dropped 4 bases, with 9 bases sitting between them. The CDR3 covers 14 residues. The CDR3 reads CATSRGSEADTQYF. The CDR3 nucleotides are TGTGCCACCAGCAGAGGCTCCGAGGCAGATACGCAGTATTTT.

The J gene is TRBJ1-5, the V gene TRBV27, with a possible D match to TRBD1 (5 bases). Germline V gives CDR1 MNHEY, CDR2 SMNVEV (reference sequence). V was clipped by 2 bases and J by 7 bases, with 9 bases between them. The CDR3 covers 13 residues. The CDR3 nucleotides are TGTGCCAGCAGTTTACAGGGAGGACAGCCCCAGCATTTT. Translation: CASSLQGGQPQHF.

This clone was seen a few times. The V call is TRBV5-1, the J call TRBJ2-1, with TRBD1 matching 12 bases. Germline-derived CDR1 and CDR2 are SGHRS and YFSETQ. The junction had 5 bases not matched to a gene; V was cut back by 0 bases and J by 10 bases. CDR3 length: 15 amino acids. The CDR3, as DNA: TGCGCCAGCAGCTTGGCGGGACAGGGGGCCGAGGAGCAGTTCTTC. The encoded protein is CASSLAGQGAEEQFF.

V is TRBV7-9 and J is TRBJ2-3, with a possible D match to TRBD2 (6 bases). The germline V gene has CDR1 SEHNR and CDR2 FQNEAQ (reference sequence). Trimming removed 5 bases from V and 1 base from J, with 16 bases in between. The CDR3 has 16 residues. CDR3 in amino acids: CASSTQSGLRTDTQYF. CDR3 nucleotide sequence: TGTGCCAGCAGCACCCAGAGCGGGCTCCGCACAGATACGCAGTATTTT. The whole variable domain, filled in from reference TRBV7-9 and TRBJ2-3, reads DTGVSQNPRHKITKRGQNVTFRCDPISEHNRLYWYRQTLGQGPEFLTYFQNEAQLEKSRLLSDRFSAERPKGSFSTLEIQRTEQGDSAMYLCASSTQSGLRTDTQYFGPGTRLTVL.

This clone appeared a few times. This rearrangement joins TRBV27 to TRBJ2-3; the D gene is possibly TRBD1 (6 bases). Deletions cut 5 bases from V and 2 bases from J, with 17 bases between. This CDR3 comprises 16 residues. From germline, CDR1 is MNHEY and CDR2 SMNVEV (reference sequence). The CDR3 here is CASSPNRDRITDTQYF. As DNA, the CDR3 is TGTGCCAGCAGTCCAAACAGGGACCGTATCACAGATACGCAGTATTTT.

This clone was seen more than once but under ten times. The V gene is TRBV28, the J gene TRBJ2-7; weak D call: TRBD2 (6 bases). V was pared by 4 bases and J by 3 bases, with 19 bases between. The CDR3 has 16 residues. Germline CDR1 MDHEN, CDR2 SYDVKM. In DNA, the CDR3 is TGTGCCAGCAGTTCATCAGGGAGCGGGCAGTACTACGAGCAGTACTTC. Its translation: CASSSSGSGQYYEQYF.

This clone occurred a few times. A read error may explain this, as a much larger clone is one base away. The chain employs TRBV11-2 and TRBJ2-1, with no clear D. Germline CDR1 reads SGHAT; CDR2 reads FQNNGV. V was cut by 2 bases and J by 7 bases, with 3 bases left in between. This CDR3 comprises 11 residues. This CDR3 is CASSLLNEQFF. CDR3 DNA: TGTGCCAGCAGCTTATTAAATGAGCAGTTCTTC.

The table lists this clone with a few counts. The junction does not match germline at one end; this may be a read error. The chain employs TRBV14 and TRBJ2-3; D might be TRBD1 or TRBD2, each matching 5 bases. Germline CDR1 reads SGHDN; CDR2 reads FVKESK. This CDR3 has 13 residues. CDR3 sequence reads: CASSLISGTVPHF. The CDR3 DNA is TGTGCCAGCAGCCTAATTTCCGGGACCGTACCTCATTTT.

This clone was seen many times. V gene TRBV28 combines with J gene TRBJ2-2, with D tentatively TRBD2 (6 bases). Trimming removed 8 bases at V and 2 bases at J, with 12 bases between. This CDR3 has 14 residues. Germline values: CDR1 MDHEN, CDR2 SYDVKM. CDR3 sequence (DNA): TGTGCCAGCCGGGGACTCCTTAACACCGGGGAGCTGTTTTTT. Translated: CASRGLLNTGELFF.

This clone has ten or more counts. The chain uses TRBV28 and TRBJ2-1; TRBD2 aligns across 7 bases. V trimming: 3 bases; J trimming: 7 bases; junction bases outside the gene matches: 12. CDR1 and CDR2 from the germline V gene are MDHEN and SYDVKM. The CDR3 covers 16 residues. The CDR3 DNA reads as TGTGCCAGCAGTTTCGGGGGAGGGCCTATGAGAAATGAGCAGTTCTTC. Encoded protein: CASSFGGGPMRNEQFF.

The chain uses TRBV5-1 and TRBJ2-4, with no clear D. Germline lookup yields CDR1 SGHRS and CDR2 YFSETQ. V shed 0 bases and J shed 5 bases, with 6 bases lying between them. This CDR3 has 13 residues. CDR3 coding DNA: TGCGCCAGCAGCTTGGATCAGCAAAACATTCAGTACTTC. It specifies CASSLDQQNIQYF.

This rearrangement joins TRBV2 to TRBJ2-3; 7 nucleotides line up with TRBD2. CDR1 is SNHLY, CDR2 FYNNEI, per germline. This CDR3 comprises 12 residues. J gave up 4 bases and V 8 bases, and 3 bases lay outside the gene matches. The CDR3 DNA follows: TGTGCCAGCTCACTAGCGCCAGATACGCAGTATTTT. The encoded protein is CASSLAPDTQYF.

This clone was found many times. V usage is TRBV19 and J usage is TRBJ1-2; no clear D gene. Trimming removed 5 bases from V and 5 bases from J, with 15 bases in between. The CDR3 spans 14 residues. Germline lookup yields CDR1 LNHDA and CDR2 SQIVND (reference sequence). CDR3 protein: CASSHGKTSYGYTF. In DNA form, the CDR3 reads TGTGCCAGTAGTCACGGGAAAACCTCATATGGCTACACCTTC.

This clone has more than one count but fewer than ten. The chain employs TRBV7-9 and TRBJ2-1; D remains ambiguous. The V and J ends lost 8 bases and 7 bases respectively, with 18 bases between them. There are 14 residues in the CDR3. The germline V gene encodes CDR1 SEHNR and CDR2 FQNEAQ (reference sequence). This CDR3 is CASRARGPRNEQFF. CDR3 bases: TGTGCCAGCCGGGCGCGAGGACCTCGGAATGAGCAGTTCTTC.

The chain links TRBV5-1 to TRBJ2-3; perhaps TRBD2 as D (5 bases). The CDR3 has 15 amino acids. Per the germline V gene, CDR1 is SGHRS and CDR2 is YFSETQ. V was trimmed by 4 bases and J by 0 bases, leaving 12 bases between them. CDR3 nucleotides: TGCGCCAGCAGCATAGACGGGAAAAGCACAGATACGCAGTATTTT. Its protein product is CASSIDGKSTDTQYF. The variable domain in full, with the rest retrieved from reference TRBV5-1 and TRBJ2-3, is KAGVTQTPRYLIKTRGQQVTLSCSPISGHRSVSWYQQTPGQGLQFLFEYFSETQRNKGNFPGRFSGRQFSNSRSEMNVSTLELGDSALYLCASSIDGKSTDTQYFGPGTRLTVL.